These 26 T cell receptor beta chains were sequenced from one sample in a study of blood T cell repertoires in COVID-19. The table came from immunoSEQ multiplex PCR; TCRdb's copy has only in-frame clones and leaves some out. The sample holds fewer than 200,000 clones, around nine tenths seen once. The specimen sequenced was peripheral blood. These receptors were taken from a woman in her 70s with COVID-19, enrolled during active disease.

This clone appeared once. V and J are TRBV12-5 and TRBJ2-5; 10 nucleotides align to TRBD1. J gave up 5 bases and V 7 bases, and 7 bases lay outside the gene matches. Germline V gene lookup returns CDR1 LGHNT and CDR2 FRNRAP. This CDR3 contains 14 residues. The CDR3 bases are TGTGCTAGTGCCAAGGGACAGGGGTTCGAGACCCAGTACTTC. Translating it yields CASAKGQGFETQYF.

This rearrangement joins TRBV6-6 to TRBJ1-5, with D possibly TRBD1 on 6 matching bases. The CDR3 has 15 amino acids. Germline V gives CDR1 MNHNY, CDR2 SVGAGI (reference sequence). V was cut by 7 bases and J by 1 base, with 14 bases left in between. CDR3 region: CASNFAQGSNQPQHF. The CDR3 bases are TGTGCCAGCAACTTCGCGCAGGGGAGCAATCAGCCCCAGCATTTT.

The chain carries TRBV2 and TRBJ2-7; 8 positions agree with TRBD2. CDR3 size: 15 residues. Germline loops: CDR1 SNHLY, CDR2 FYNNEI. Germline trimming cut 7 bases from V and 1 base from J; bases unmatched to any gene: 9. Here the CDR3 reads CASKGGTSGSYEQYF. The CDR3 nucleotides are TGTGCCAGCAAGGGGGGAACTAGCGGATCCTACGAGCAGTACTTC.

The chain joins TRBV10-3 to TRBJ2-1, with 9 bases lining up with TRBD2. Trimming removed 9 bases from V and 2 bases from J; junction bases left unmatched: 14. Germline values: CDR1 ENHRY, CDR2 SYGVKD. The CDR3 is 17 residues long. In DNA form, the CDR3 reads TGTGCCATGAGACCGGGCGATACTAGCGGGCCCTACAATGAGCAGTTCTTC. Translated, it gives CAMRPGDTSGPYNEQFF.

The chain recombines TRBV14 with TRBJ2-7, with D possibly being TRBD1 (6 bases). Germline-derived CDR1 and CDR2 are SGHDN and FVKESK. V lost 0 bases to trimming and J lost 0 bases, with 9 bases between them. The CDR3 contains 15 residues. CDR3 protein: CASSQDWGLSYEQYF. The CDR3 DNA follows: TGTGCCAGCAGCCAAGATTGGGGGCTCTCCTACGAGCAGTACTTC.

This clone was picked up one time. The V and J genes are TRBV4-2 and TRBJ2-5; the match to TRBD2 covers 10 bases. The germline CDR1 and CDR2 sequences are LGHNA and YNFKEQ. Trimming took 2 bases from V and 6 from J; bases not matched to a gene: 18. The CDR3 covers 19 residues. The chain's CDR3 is CASSQRPLVPGLARKTQYF. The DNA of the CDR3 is TGTGCCAGCAGCCAAAGACCTCTCGTTCCGGGACTAGCGCGGAAGACCCAGTACTTC.

CDR3: CASSSSGSVYNEQFF. The CDR3 DNA follows: TGTGCCAGCAGCTCTAGCGGGAGTGTGTACAATGAGCAGTTCTTC. The chain carries TRBV7-3 and TRBJ2-1; TRBD2 agrees at 10 bases. Trimming cost V 4 bases and J 4 bases; bases outside gene matches: 4. The V gene's germline CDR1 is SGHTA and CDR2 FQGTGA. The CDR3 is 15 amino acids.

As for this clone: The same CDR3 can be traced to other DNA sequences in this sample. CDR3 region: CASSLGQSTDTQYF. The DNA of the CDR3 is TGTGCCAGCAGCTTGGGGCAGAGCACAGATACGCAGTATTTT. The chain joins TRBV5-4 to TRBJ2-3; D call uncertain. The CDR3 sequence is 14 residues long. The V end lost 0 bases, the J end lost 0 bases, and 5 bases lay between the germline ends. From germline, CDR1 is SGHNT and CDR2 YYREEE (reference sequence).

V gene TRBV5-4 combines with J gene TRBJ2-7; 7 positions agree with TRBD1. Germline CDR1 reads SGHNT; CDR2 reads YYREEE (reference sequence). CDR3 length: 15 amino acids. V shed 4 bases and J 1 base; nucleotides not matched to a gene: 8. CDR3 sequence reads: CASSRQGISSYEQYF. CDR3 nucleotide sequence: TGTGCCAGCAGCCGACAGGGAATTTCGTCCTACGAGCAGTACTTC.

In DNA form, the CDR3 reads TGTGCCTGGAGTCCAGGGGTGGATGAAAAACTGTTTTTT. It is translated as CAWSPGVDEKLFF. This chain connects TRBV30 to TRBJ1-4; TRBD1 might be the D (6 bases). The germline V gene encodes CDR1 GTSNPN and CDR2 SVGIG (reference sequence). This CDR3 is 13 amino acids long. V shed 2 bases and J shed 6 bases, with 10 bases lying between them. Based on the CDR3 plus reference TRBV30 and TRBJ1-4, the full variable domain is SQTIHQWPATLVQPVGSPLSLECTVEGTSNPNLYWYRQAAGRGLQLLFYSVGIGQISSEVPQNLSASRPQDRQFILSSKKLLLSDSGFYLCAWSPGVDEKLFFGSGTQLSVL.

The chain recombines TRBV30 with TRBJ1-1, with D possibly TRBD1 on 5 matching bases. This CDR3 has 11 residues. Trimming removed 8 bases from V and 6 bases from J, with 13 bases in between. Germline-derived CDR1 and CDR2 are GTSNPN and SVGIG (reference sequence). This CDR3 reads CAGAWGAEAFF. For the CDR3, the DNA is TGTGCCGGGGCCTGGGGCGCTGAAGCTTTCTTT.

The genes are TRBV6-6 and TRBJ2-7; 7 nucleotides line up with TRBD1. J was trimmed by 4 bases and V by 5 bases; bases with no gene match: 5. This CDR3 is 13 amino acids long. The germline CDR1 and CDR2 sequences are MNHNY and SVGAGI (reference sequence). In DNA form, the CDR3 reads TGTGCCAGCAGTCGAGGACAGGCTTACGAGCAGTACTTC. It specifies CASSRGQAYEQYF.

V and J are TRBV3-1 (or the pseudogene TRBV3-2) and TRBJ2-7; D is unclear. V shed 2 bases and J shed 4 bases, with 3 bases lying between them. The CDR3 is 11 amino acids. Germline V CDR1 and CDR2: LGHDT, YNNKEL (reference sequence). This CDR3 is CASSQLYEQYF. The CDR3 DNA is TGTGCCAGCAGCCAATTATACGAGCAGTACTTC.

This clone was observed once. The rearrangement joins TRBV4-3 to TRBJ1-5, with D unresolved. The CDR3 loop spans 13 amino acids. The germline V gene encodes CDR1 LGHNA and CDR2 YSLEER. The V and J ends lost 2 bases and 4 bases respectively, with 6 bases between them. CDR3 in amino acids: CASSQQQNQPQHF. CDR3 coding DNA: TGCGCCAGCAGCCAACAACAGAATCAGCCCCAGCATTTT.

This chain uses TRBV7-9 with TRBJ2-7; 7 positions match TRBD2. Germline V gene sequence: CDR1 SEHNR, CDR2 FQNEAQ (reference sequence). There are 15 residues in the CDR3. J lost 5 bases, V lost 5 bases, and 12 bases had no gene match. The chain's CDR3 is CASSGGLGGLHEQYF. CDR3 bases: TGTGCCAGCAGCGGGGGACTGGGAGGGCTCCACGAGCAGTACTTC.

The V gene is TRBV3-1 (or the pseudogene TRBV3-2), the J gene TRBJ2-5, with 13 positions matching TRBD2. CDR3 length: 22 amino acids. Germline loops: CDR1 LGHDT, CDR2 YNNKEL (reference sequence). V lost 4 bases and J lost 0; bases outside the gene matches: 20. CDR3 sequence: CASSPGERGLAGKGRDQETQYF. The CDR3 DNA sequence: TGTGCCAGCAGCCCGGGTGAGAGGGGACTAGCGGGGAAGGGCAGGGACCAAGAGACCCAGTACTTC.

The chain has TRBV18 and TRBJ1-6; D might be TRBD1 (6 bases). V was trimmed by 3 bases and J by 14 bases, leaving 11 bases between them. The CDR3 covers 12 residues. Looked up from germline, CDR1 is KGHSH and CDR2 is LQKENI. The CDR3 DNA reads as TGTGCCAGCTCACCGGACGGGACAACCCTCCACTTT. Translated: CASSPDGTTLHF.

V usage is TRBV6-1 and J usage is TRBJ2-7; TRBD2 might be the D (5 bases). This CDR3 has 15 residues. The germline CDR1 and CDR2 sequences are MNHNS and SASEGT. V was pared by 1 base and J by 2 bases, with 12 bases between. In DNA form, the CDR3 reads TGTGCCAGCAGTGAAGGGGGAGCCTCTACCTACGAGCAGTACTTC. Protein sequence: CASSEGGASTYEQYF.

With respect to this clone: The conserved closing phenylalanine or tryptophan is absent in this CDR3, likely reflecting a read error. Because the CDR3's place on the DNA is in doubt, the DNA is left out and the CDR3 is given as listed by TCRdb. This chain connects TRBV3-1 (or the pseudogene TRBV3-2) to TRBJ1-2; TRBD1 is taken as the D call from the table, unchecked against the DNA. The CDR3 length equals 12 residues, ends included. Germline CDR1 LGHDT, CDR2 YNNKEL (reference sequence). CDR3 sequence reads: CASPIRTGRIYR.

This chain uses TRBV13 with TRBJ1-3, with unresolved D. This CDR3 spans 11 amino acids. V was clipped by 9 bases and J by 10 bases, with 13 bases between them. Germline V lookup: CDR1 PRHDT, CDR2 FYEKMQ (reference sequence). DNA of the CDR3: TGTGCCAGTAGACTCCTTTCGACCATATATTTT. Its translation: CASRLLSTIYF.

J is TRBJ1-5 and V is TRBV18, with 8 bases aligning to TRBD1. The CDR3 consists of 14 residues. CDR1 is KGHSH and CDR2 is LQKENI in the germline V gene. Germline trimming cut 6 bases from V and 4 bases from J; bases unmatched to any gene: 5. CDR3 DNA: TGTGCCAGCTCCCCGGGACAGGATAATCAGCCCCAGCATTTT. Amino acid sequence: CASSPGQDNQPQHF.

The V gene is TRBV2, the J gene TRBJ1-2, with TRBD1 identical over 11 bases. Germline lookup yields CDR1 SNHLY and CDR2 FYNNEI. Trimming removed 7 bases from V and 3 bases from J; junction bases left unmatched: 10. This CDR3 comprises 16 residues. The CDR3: CASNSGTGGTDYGYTF. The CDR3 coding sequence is TGTGCCAGCAACTCCGGGACAGGGGGAACGGACTATGGCTACACCTTC.

The CDR3: CAWTLGTGDNNQPQHF. CDR3 sequence (DNA): TGTGCCTGGACATTGGGGACAGGGGATAACAATCAGCCCCAGCATTTT. This rearrangement joins TRBV30 to TRBJ1-5; the match to TRBD1 covers 10 bases. The CDR3 consists of 16 residues. V lost 4 bases, J lost 3 bases, and 9 bases stayed unmatched. Germline values: CDR1 GTSNPN, CDR2 SVGIG (reference sequence). Drawing the rest from reference TRBV30 and TRBJ1-5, the complete variable domain is SQTIHQWPATLVQPVGSPLSLECTVEGTSNPNLYWYRQAAGRGLQLLFYSVGIGQISSEVPQNLSASRPQDRQFILSSKKLLLSDSGFYLCAWTLGTGDNNQPQHFGDGTRLSIL.

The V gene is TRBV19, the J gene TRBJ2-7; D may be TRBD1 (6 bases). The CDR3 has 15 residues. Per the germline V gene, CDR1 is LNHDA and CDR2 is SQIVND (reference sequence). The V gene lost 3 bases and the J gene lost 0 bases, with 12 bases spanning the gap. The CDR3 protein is CASSIRGQSSYEQYF. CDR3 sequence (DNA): TGTGCCAGTAGTATCAGGGGCCAATCCTCCTACGAGCAGTACTTC.

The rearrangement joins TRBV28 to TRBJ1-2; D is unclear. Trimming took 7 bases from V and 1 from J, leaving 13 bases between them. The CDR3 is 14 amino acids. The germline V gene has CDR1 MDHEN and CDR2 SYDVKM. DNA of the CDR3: TGTGCCAGCACCATACAACACCTTAACTATGGCTACACCTTC. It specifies CASTIQHLNYGYTF.

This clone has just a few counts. The CDR3 coding sequence is TGCGCCAGCAGCCCCCCTTCGGGTGAAACTGAAGCTTTCTTT. It translates to CASSPPSGETEAFF. The V and J genes are TRBV5-1 and TRBJ1-1; D gene unclear. This CDR3 region has 14 residues. Trimming removed 4 bases at V and 5 bases at J, with 15 bases between. The V gene's germline CDR1 is SGHRS and CDR2 YFSETQ.